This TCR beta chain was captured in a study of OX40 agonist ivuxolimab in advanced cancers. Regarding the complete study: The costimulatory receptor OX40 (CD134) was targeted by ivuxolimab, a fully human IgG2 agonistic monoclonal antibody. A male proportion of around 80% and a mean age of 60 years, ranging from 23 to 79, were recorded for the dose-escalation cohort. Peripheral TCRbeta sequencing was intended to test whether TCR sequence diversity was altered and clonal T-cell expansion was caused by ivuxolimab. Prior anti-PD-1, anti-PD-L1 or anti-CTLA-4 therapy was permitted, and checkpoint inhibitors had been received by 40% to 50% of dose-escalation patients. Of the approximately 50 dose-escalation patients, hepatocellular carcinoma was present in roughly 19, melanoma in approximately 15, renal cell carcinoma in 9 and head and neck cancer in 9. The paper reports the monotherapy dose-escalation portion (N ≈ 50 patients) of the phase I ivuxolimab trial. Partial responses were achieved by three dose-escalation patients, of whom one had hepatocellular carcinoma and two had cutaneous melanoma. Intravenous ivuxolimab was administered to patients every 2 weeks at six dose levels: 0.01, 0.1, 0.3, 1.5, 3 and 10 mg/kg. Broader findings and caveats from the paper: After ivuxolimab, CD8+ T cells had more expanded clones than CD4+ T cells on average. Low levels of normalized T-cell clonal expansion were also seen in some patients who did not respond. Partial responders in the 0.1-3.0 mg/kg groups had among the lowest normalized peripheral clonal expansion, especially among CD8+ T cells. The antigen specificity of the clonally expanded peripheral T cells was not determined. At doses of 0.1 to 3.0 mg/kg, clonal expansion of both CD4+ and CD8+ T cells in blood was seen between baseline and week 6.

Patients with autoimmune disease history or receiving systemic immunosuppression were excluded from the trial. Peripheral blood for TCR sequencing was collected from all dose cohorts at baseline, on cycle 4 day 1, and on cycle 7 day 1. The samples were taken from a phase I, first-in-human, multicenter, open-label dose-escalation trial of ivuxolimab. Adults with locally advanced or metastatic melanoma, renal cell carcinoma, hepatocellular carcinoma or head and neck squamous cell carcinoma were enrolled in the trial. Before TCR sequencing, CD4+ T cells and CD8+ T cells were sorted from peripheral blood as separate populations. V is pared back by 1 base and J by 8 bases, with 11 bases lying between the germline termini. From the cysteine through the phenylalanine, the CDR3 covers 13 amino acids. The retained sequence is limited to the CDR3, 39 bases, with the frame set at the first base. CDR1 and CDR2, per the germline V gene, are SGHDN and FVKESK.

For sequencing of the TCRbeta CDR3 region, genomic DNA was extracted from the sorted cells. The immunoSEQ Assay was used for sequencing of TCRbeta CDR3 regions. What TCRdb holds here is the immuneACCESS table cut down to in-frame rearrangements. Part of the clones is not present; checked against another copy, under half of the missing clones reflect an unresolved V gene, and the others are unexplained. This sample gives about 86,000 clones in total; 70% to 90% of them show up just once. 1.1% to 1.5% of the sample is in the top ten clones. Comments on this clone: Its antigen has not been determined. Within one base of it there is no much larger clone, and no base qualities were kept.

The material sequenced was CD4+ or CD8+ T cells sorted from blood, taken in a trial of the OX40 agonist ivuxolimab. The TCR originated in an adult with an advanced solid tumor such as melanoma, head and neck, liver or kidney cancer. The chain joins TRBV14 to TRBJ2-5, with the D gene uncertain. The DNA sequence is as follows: TGTGCCAGCAGCCAAGGGACGGTCCTAACCCAGTACTTC. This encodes CASSQGTVLTQYF.